This TCR beta chain is drawn from a study of CD8+ T cells in alopecia areata. RNA extraction and reverse transcription yielded cDNA as sequencing template. Assay used: immunoSEQ multiplex PCR; TCRdb lists only in-frame clones, some missing. The data hold roughly 150,000 clones, with 55% observed a single time. This CDR3 has 14 amino acids. Trimming removed 3 bases at V and 3 bases at J, with 12 bases between. Germline values: CDR1 SGHTA, CDR2 FQGNSA. This rearrangement joins TRBV7-2 to TRBJ2-7; D ambiguous. The sample was CD4+ T cells sorted from blood. The sequence was obtained from a human donor in good health. CDR3 nucleotide sequence: TGTGCCAGCAGCTTGCCGGGTCCCATCTACGAGCAGTACTTC. It is translated as CASSLPGPIYEQYF.